This T cell receptor (beta chain) is drawn from a study of blood T cell repertoires in COVID-19. Whole-study context: Both acute and convalescent COVID-19 samples were obtained from the United States, Italy and Spain. PBMCs, B-cell-depleted T cells, or T cells provided the cDNA or gDNA that made up the material.

Per the original methods: Estimated nucleated cell counts came from reference gene primer amplification. Generated by immunoSEQ multiplex PCR, the TCRdb table keeps only in-frame clones and is missing some. The V and J calls and clone size are taken from that table; D and trimming were inferred from the DNA. Counted here are tens of thousands of clones, around 79% occurring once; the ten biggest clones make up roughly 36%. This clonotype was sampled from a woman in her 70s with acute or convalescent COVID-19. Sequencing input: peripheral blood.

The CDR3 here is CASSLLRMNTEAFF. The DNA of the CDR3 is TGTGCCAGCAGTTTATTGCGGATGAACACTGAAGCTTTCTTT. The chain is built from TRBV27 and TRBJ1-1; unclear D gene. Looked up from germline, CDR1 is MNHEY and CDR2 is SMNVEV (reference sequence). The V end lost 1 base, the J end lost 0 bases, and 6 bases lay between the germline ends. CDR3 length: 14 residues.